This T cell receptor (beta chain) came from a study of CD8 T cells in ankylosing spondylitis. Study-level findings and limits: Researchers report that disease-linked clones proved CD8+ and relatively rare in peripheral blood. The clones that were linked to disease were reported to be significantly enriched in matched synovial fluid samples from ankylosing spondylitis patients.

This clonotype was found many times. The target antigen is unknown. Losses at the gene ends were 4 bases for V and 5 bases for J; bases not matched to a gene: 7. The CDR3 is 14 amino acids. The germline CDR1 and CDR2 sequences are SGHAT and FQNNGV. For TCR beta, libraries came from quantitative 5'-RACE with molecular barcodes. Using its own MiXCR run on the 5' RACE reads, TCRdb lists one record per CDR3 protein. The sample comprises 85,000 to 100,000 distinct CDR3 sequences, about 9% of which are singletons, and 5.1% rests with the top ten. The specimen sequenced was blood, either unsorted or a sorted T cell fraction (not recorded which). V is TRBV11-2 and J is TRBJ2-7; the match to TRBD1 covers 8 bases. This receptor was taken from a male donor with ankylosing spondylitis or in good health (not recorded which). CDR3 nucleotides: TGTGCCAGCAGCTCGACAGGGGTTTCGAACGAGCAGTACTTC. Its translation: CASSSTGVSNEQYF.